The clone carrying this TCR beta chain was seen repeatedly, ten times or more. TCRdb's copy holds only in-frame clones and misses some; the assay was immunoSEQ multiplex PCR. Of roughly 200,000 clones listed, 80% to 90% are singletons. The sample is drawn from a study of blood T cell repertoires in COVID-19. The sequencing input was peripheral blood. This sequence originates from a woman in her forties with COVID-19, enrolled during active disease.

CDR3 amino acids: CASSPVAGERGENEQFF. The CDR3, as DNA: TGTGCCAGCAGCCCCGTAGCCGGGGAACGGGGGGAAAATGAGCAGTTCTTC. This chain uses TRBV4-2 with TRBJ2-1, with TRBD2 matching over 7 bases. Germline lookup yields CDR1 LGHNA and CDR2 YNFKEQ. V was clipped by 4 bases and J by 7 bases; unmatched bases: 16. The CDR3 extends over 17 amino acids.